This T cell receptor (beta chain) is from a study of graft-versus-host responses after intestinal transplantation. Overall study: Following induction with anti-thymocyte globulin, all recipients were given tacrolimus and steroids for about 3 years.

Points on this clone: Its antigen remains unknown.

TCRdb's copy holds only in-frame clones and misses some; the assay was immunoSEQ multiplex PCR. The data show roughly 120,000 clones, with 90% seen just once and approximately 0.18% held by the top ten. Study-level points and caveats: Graft-donor T cell macrochimerism in patients accompanied high graft-versus-host to host-versus-graft clonal ratios in allografts. GvH clones surfaced in recipient marrow, some emerging earlier in ileum or blood. Levels of circulating GvH clones at their peak were associated with early post-transplant HvG declines.

The sequence derives from a human donor who received an intestinal transplant. The input for sequencing was unstimulated CD4+ T cells sorted from spleen or lymph node cells, taken before intestinal transplant.

CDR3 protein: CATATGDISYGYTF. The CDR3 nucleotides are TGTGCCACCGCCACAGGGGATATCAGCTATGGCTACACCTTC. The chain carries TRBV19 and TRBJ1-2; 7 bases are shared with TRBD1. J lost 4 bases, V lost 10 bases, and 12 bases had no gene match. The CDR3 sequence is 14 residues long. Looked up from germline, CDR1 is LNHDA and CDR2 is SQIVND (reference sequence). Looking up the rest from reference TRBV19 and TRBJ1-2 gives the full variable domain: DGGITQSPKYLFRKEGQNVTLSCEQNLNHDAMYWYRQDPGQGLRLIYYSQIVNDFQKGDIAEGYSVSREKKESFPLTVTSAQKNPTAFYLCATATGDISYGYTFGSGTRLTVV.